Below, 25 T cell receptor beta chains from the same sample are listed, as sequenced in a study of liver allograft versus peripheral blood T cells. Overall study context: What was compared were the T cell receptor repertoires in transplanted livers and those in the peripheral blood of recipients.

TCRdb recomputed calls from the reads with MiXCR, one row per CDR3 protein. Of around 17,000 distinct CDR3 sequences detected, 20% to 25% appear once; the ten largest clones hold approximately 12%. These receptors were taken from a human patient who had a liver transplant. Some of the T cells may derive from the graft donor.

The chain links TRBV30 to TRBJ1-5; 8 nucleotides agree with TRBD1. Germline values: CDR1 GTSNPN, CDR2 SVGIG (reference sequence). Germline trimming cut 3 bases from V and 1 base from J; bases unmatched to any gene: 17. CDR3 length: 19 residues. CDR3 sequence: CAWSLGIQGAIGSNQPQHF. CDR3 coding DNA: TGTGCCTGGAGCCTGGGCATCCAGGGGGCTATTGGGAGCAATCAGCCCCAGCATTTT.

V is TRBV12-3 or TRBV12-4 and J is TRBJ1-5; D is unclear. This CDR3 is built from 15 residues. Trimming stripped 5 bases from V and 0 bases from J, with 11 bases between. CDR3 region: CASSKSDGSNQPQHF. CDR3 nucleotide sequence: TGTGCCAGCAGTAAGTCGGACGGTAGCAATCAGCCCCAGCATTTT.

The sample holds a few counts of this clonotype. CDR3 DNA sequence: TGTGCCAGCAGCTATACAGGCCTTAATTCACCCCTCCACTTT. Protein sequence: CASSYTGLNSPLHF. The gene calls are TRBV6-5 and TRBJ1-6; D is possibly TRBD1 (5 bases). Germline loops: CDR1 MNHEY, CDR2 SVGAGI. The CDR3 extends over 14 amino acids. Trimming took off 6 bases at V and 6 bases at J, with 12 bases between the two ends.

This clonotype was counted a few times. The V call is TRBV5-4, the J call TRBJ2-7; possible D gene TRBD1, 6 bases. The CDR3 totals 14 residues. V shed 4 bases and J shed 0 bases, with 11 bases lying between them. CDR1 SGHNT and CDR2 YYREEE come from the germline V gene (reference sequence). Written as DNA, the CDR3 is TGTGCCAGCAGCCAGGACAGCCGCTCCTACGAGCAGTACTTC. Protein: CASSQDSRSYEQYF.

The chain joins TRBV7-9 to TRBJ1-4, with 7 bases that match TRBD1. The CDR3 runs to 16 residues. Germline V gene sequence: CDR1 SEHNR, CDR2 FQNEAQ (reference sequence). The V segment lost 0 bases and the J segment 4 bases; nucleotides outside the gene matches: 5. The CDR3 DNA sequence: TGTGCCAGCAGCTTAGCGGAGACAGGGAGTAATGAAAAACTGTTTTTT. Translation: CASSLAETGSNEKLFF.

This clonotype has at least ten counts. This chain uses TRBV19 with TRBJ1-4; D remains ambiguous. V dropped 4 bases and J dropped 0 bases, with 15 bases sitting between them. CDR3 size: 17 residues. Germline lookup yields CDR1 LNHDA and CDR2 SQIVND (reference sequence). In DNA form, the CDR3 reads TGTGCCAGTAGTAATATCGCAGGCGTGGCAACTAATGAAAAACTGTTTTTT. It codes for CASSNIAGVATNEKLFF.

CDR3 nucleotides: TGTGCCAGCAGCCACCTCTCCCGCACAGATACGCAGTATTTT. It yields the protein CASSHLSRTDTQYF. This chain joins TRBV14 and TRBJ2-3; D ambiguous. The V and J ends lost 3 bases and 1 base respectively, with 8 bases between them. Per the germline V gene, CDR1 is SGHDN and CDR2 is FVKESK. CDR3 size: 14 residues.

This clonotype was detected only a few times. This chain joins TRBV28 and TRBJ2-7, with D unresolved. This CDR3 spans 16 amino acids. The V end lost 1 base, the J end lost 1 base, and 14 bases lay between the germline ends. Germline V gene sequence: CDR1 MDHEN, CDR2 SYDVKM. DNA for the CDR3: TGTGCCAGCAGTTTATCGGGCAGGTTGGGGTCCTACGAGCAGTACTTC. Amino acid sequence: CASSLSGRLGSYEQYF.

This clonotype was seen once. The chain employs TRBV20-1 and TRBJ2-7, with no clear D. Trimming took 0 bases from V and 3 from J, leaving 12 bases between them. CDR3 length: 14 residues. CDR1 is DFQATT and CDR2 is SNEGSKA in the germline V gene (reference sequence). CDR3 coding DNA: TGCAGTGCTAGAGAGCCCACACCCTTCTACGAGCAGTACTTC. It specifies CSAREPTPFYEQYF.

This chain joins TRBV20-1 and TRBJ1-1, with D uncertain. The germline V gene has CDR1 DFQATT and CDR2 SNEGSKA (reference sequence). Trimming left V 2 bases short and J 0 bases short, with 4 bases between. This CDR3 spans 12 amino acids. CDR3 sequence (DNA): TGCAGTGCTAGAAAAGTGAACACTGAAGCTTTCTTT. This translates into CSARKVNTEAFF.

By share, this clonotype counts as medium-sized. This chain links TRBV19 with TRBJ2-5, with a weak D call TRBD1 (6 bases). Trimming shortened V by 2 bases and J by 4 bases, and 11 bases separated the two germline ends. The CDR3 is 14 amino acids. The germline CDR1 and CDR2 sequences are LNHDA and SQIVND (reference sequence). The CDR3 region is CASSITGSGETQYF. CDR3 bases: TGTGCCAGTAGTATAACAGGGTCAGGAGAGACCCAGTACTTC.

The chain couples TRBV7-9 to TRBJ2-7; 9 bases map to TRBD1. Trimming at V came to 5 bases and at J to 2 bases, leaving 7 bases not matched to a gene. Germline CDR1 SEHNR, CDR2 FQNEAQ (reference sequence). CDR3 size: 15 residues. Written as DNA, the CDR3 is TGTGCCAGCAGCCCCGGGACAGGGAATCCCTACGAGCAGTACTTC. As protein: CASSPGTGNPYEQYF. Full variable domain (remainder filled in from reference TRBV7-9 and TRBJ2-7): DTGVSQNPRHKITKRGQNVTFRCDPISEHNRLYWYRQTLGQGPEFLTYFQNEAQLEKSRLLSDRFSAERPKGSFSTLEIQRTEQGDSAMYLCASSPGTGNPYEQYFGPGTRLTVT.

On this clonotype: Just one base apart from a much larger clone, this may be a read error. The V gene is TRBV6-1, the J gene TRBJ1-4, with TRBD1 matching 12 bases. This CDR3 has 17 amino acids. CDR1 and CDR2 (germline): MNHNS, SASEGT. CDR3 sequence: CVSSGTGGIATNEKLFF. CDR3 in DNA: TGTGTCAGCAGCGGGACAGGGGGCATTGCAACTAATGAAAAACTGTTTTTT.

This clonotype was seen many times. The V call is TRBV6-6, the J call TRBJ1-6, with D possibly matching TRBD1 (6 bases). From germline, CDR1 is MNHNY and CDR2 SVGAGI (reference sequence). The ends were cut back, 7 bases at V and 10 bases at J, with 17 bases in the middle. This CDR3 has 14 amino acids. CDR3 sequence (DNA): TGTGCCAGCACCGAACAGGGAAGGGGATCACCCCTCCACTTT. Translation gives CASTEQGRGSPLHF.

This rearrangement joins TRBV28 to TRBJ2-7; D unclear. The V end lost 1 base, the J end lost 0 bases, and 13 bases lay between the germline ends. Germline CDR1 MDHEN, CDR2 SYDVKM. This CDR3 is built from 16 residues. The CDR3 reads CASSLYRGSFSYEQYF. Here the CDR3 DNA reads TGTGCCAGCAGTTTATATAGAGGAAGTTTCTCCTACGAGCAGTACTTC.

This clonotype has a single count. A much larger clonotype is one base distant, so this may be a read error. The chain carries TRBV6-2 or TRBV6-3 and TRBJ1-2, with D uncertain. From germline, CDR1 is MNHEY and CDR2 SVGEGT. Trimming stripped 5 bases from V and 8 bases from J, with 12 bases between. This CDR3 spans 12 amino acids. The CDR3 coding sequence is TGTGCCAGCAGTGAAAGGGAGTACGGCTACACCTTC. It specifies CASSEREYGYTF.

This clonotype came up a few times. V is TRBV19 and J is TRBJ1-5, with D perhaps matching TRBD1 (5 bases). The CDR3 extends over 14 amino acids. V shed 1 base and J shed 4 bases, with 8 bases lying between them. The germline V gene has CDR1 LNHDA and CDR2 SQIVND (reference sequence). In nucleotides, the CDR3 is TGTGCCAGTAGTATAGGACAGACAAATCAGCCCCAGCATTTT. It specifies CASSIGQTNQPQHF.

This clonotype came up many times. The chain employs TRBV19 and TRBJ1-2; no reliable D call. Looked up from germline, CDR1 is LNHDA and CDR2 is SQIVND (reference sequence). The CDR3 contains 12 residues. Between the trimmed V and J ends, which lost 4 bases and 7 bases, there was a span of 10 bases. CDR3 sequence (DNA): TGTGCCAGTAGTAGACAACAAGCTGGCTACACCTTC. This translates into CASSRQQAGYTF.

This chain joins TRBV6-1 and TRBJ1-2; D perhaps matches TRBD1 (5 bases). V lost 6 bases to trimming and J lost 2 bases, with 10 bases between them. The CDR3 length is 13 residues. From germline, CDR1 is MNHNS and CDR2 SASEGT. The CDR3 DNA reads as TGTGCCAGCAGCCTCCGGGACAACTATGGCTACACCTTC. It yields the protein CASSLRDNYGYTF.

This clonotype turned up a few times. This chain connects TRBV5-5 to TRBJ2-2; D gene unclear. The CDR3 consists of 15 residues. Germline V gene lookup returns CDR1 SGHKS and CDR2 YYEKEE (reference sequence). V was trimmed by 6 bases and J by 1 base, leaving 13 bases between them. Here the CDR3 reads CASTVGSLNTGELFF. CDR3 DNA: TGTGCCAGCACGGTCGGGTCCTTGAACACCGGGGAGCTGTTTTTT. The variable domain in full, completed from reference TRBV5-5 and TRBJ2-2, reads DAGVTQSPTHLIKTRGQQVTLRCSPISGHKSVSWYQQVLGQGPQFIFQYYEKEERGRGNFPDRFSARQFPNYSSELNVNALLLGDSALYLCASTVGSLNTGELFFGEGSRLTVL.

This clonotype was recorded a few times. The V and J genes are TRBV5-4 and TRBJ2-3; possibly TRBD1 or TRBD2 for D (5 bases each). V lost 10 bases and J 2 bases, leaving 17 bases between the germline ends. The CDR3 runs to 14 residues. CDR1 is SGHNT, CDR2 YYREEE, per germline (reference sequence). For the CDR3, the DNA is TGTGCCGTACTACCGGGGCCCAACACAGATACGCAGTATTTT. Protein sequence: CAVLPGPNTDTQYF.

The rearrangement uses TRBV5-6 and TRBJ2-1; D unclear. CDR1 is SGHDT and CDR2 is YYEEEE in the germline V gene. V lost 2 bases to trimming and J lost 3 bases, with 0 bases between them. CDR3 length: 11 amino acids. The CDR3 DNA reads TGTGCCAGCAGCTTCTACAATGAGCAGTTCTTC. This gives the protein CASSFYNEQFF.

This sequence joins TRBV11-2 and TRBJ2-5, with 8 nucleotides matching TRBD2. Unmatched junction bases numbered 10, after V lost 5 bases and J lost 5 bases. Germline-derived CDR1 and CDR2 are SGHAT and FQNNGV. This CDR3 spans 15 amino acids. CDR3 protein: CASSRLAGGGETQYF. In DNA, the CDR3 is TGTGCCAGCAGCCGATTGGCGGGGGGTGGGGAGACCCAGTACTTC. Combining the CDR3 with reference TRBV11-2 and TRBJ2-5 gives the whole variable domain EAGVAQSPRYKIIEKRQSVAFWCNPISGHATLYWYQQILGQGPKLLIQFQNNGVVDDSQLPKDRFSAERLKGVDSTLKIQPAKLEDSAVYLCASSRLAGGGETQYFGPGTRLLVL.

The DNA for the CDR3 is TGTGCCAGCAGCCTTCGACTAGAAGAGAGATCAGATACGCAGTATTTT. Encoded protein: CASSLRLEERSDTQYF. This sequence joins TRBV13 and TRBJ2-3, with D tentatively TRBD2 (6 bases). CDR1 and CDR2 from the germline V gene are PRHDT and FYEKMQ (reference sequence). Trimming removed 5 bases from V and 4 bases from J, with 19 bases in between. There are 16 residues in the CDR3.

This clonotype has a handful of counts. The chain recombines TRBV12-5 with TRBJ2-3; D is unresolved. The CDR3 is 13 amino acids. Trimming removed 6 bases at V and 1 base at J, with 8 bases between. Per germline, CDR1 LGHNT and CDR2 FRNRAP. The CDR3 region is CASGSSGTDTQYF. In DNA form, the CDR3 reads TGTGCTAGTGGGTCTTCGGGCACAGATACGCAGTATTTT.